The clone carrying this T cell receptor (beta chain) came up a few times. Assay used: immunoSEQ multiplex PCR; TCRdb lists only in-frame clones, some missing. This table holds roughly 70,000 clones, 80% to 90% found once. Trimming removed 4 bases from V and 8 bases from J, with 11 bases in between. CDR1 is SGHVS and CDR2 is FQNEAQ in the germline V gene. This CDR3 has 13 amino acids. The sample belongs to a study of OX40 agonist ivuxolimab in advanced cancers. Study context: People who had prior anti-PD-1, anti-PD-L1 or anti-CTLA-4 therapy could take part, and under 50% had some. Partial responses were seen in three patients, one with hepatocellular carcinoma and two with cutaneous melanoma.

With autoimmune disease history or systemic immunosuppression, patients were excluded. At baseline, cycle 4 day 1, and cycle 7 day 1, blood was sampled. V is TRBV7-8 and J is TRBJ1-4; tentatively, D is TRBD1 (6 bases). The input for sequencing was CD4+ or CD8+ T cells sorted from blood, taken in a trial of the OX40 agonist ivuxolimab. This receptor was taken from an adult with an advanced solid tumor such as melanoma, head and neck, liver or kidney cancer. This CDR3 is CASSYRAGEKLFF. CDR3 in DNA: TGTGCCAGCAGCTACAGGGCAGGGGAAAAACTGTTTTTT.